These 2 T cell receptor beta chains were all obtained from the same sample, sequenced in a study of blood T cell repertoires in COVID-19. Profiled with immunoSEQ multiplex PCR; TCRdb holds only in-frame clones, not every one. The table has about 240,000 clones, roughly four fifths seen once; the top ten hold approximately 4.8%. The sequenced material came from peripheral blood. Receptor source: a woman aged 70 to 79 with acute or convalescent COVID-19.

The chain is built from TRBV4-2 and TRBJ2-3; possible D gene TRBD2, 5 bases. The CDR3 loop spans 16 amino acids. V was clipped by 0 bases and J by 4 bases, with 14 bases between them. Germline loops: CDR1 LGHNA, CDR2 YNFKEQ. The CDR3 loop is CASSQDSGIKADTQYF. In DNA, the CDR3 is TGTGCCAGCAGCCAAGATTCCGGGATCAAAGCAGATACGCAGTATTTT.

The V and J genes are TRBV6-1 and TRBJ2-7, with D perhaps matching TRBD1 (6 bases). From germline, CDR1 is MNHNS and CDR2 SASEGT. CDR3 length: 14 residues. V was shortened by 3 bases and J by 6 bases, with 15 bases between the two germline ends. CDR3 loop: CASSDVTGSVEQYF. CDR3 DNA: TGTGCCAGCAGTGATGTAACAGGGTCTGTCGAGCAGTACTTC.